This TCR beta chain was sequenced for a study of radiotherapy plus CTLA-4 blockade in lung cancer. Study results and limitations: Once radiotherapy plus ipilimumab had been given, TCR clones derived from tumor expanded in blood. Early blood T cell clone changes and increased post-radiation serum interferon-beta were reportedly the strongest response predictors.

Trimming took 5 bases from V and 1 from J, leaving 5 bases between them. This CDR3 has 13 amino acids. Germline CDR1 reads SGHTA; CDR2 reads FQGTGA. This clone was detected only a few times. Its antigen is unidentified. The data were produced by immunoSEQ multiplex PCR, yet TCRdb's version contains in-frame clones alone and is incomplete. The profile covers around 2,800 clones, with roughly 80% appearing a single time and roughly 4.5% taken by the ten largest. The V gene is TRBV7-3, the J gene TRBJ2-2; the D is unclear. This receptor was obtained from a human donor with non-small cell lung cancer that progressed on radiotherapy plus ipilimumab. This sample comprised tumor tissue, obtained from a patient treated with radiotherapy plus ipilimumab. CDR3 sequence: CASSPQNTGELFF. CDR3 DNA: TGTGCCAGCAGCCCCCAGAACACCGGGGAGCTGTTTTTT.